The 7 T cell receptor beta chains below come from one sample, sequenced in a study of blood T cell repertoires in COVID-19. Profiled with immunoSEQ multiplex PCR; TCRdb holds only in-frame clones, not every one. The sample records nearly 300,000 clones, less than 85% being singletons. Sequenced input: peripheral blood. These TCRs come from a human donor with COVID-19, enrolled during active disease. The donor label of this sample is uncertain.

The chain uses TRBV2 and TRBJ2-3; no definite D call. The germline V and J ends were trimmed by 1 base and 2 bases, with 7 bases remaining between them. Germline CDR1 is SNHLY and CDR2 is FYNNEI. This CDR3 has 14 residues. The DNA of the CDR3 is TGTGCCAGCAGTGAAGTGGCAGACACAGATACGCAGTATTTT. It is translated as CASSEVADTDTQYF.

Here the CDR3 DNA reads TGTGCCTGGGGTAGCGGGATTCCGTCAGATACGCAGTATTTT. This gives the protein CAWGSGIPSDTQYF. The chain is built from TRBV30 and TRBJ2-3; 8 positions match TRBD2. This CDR3 is 14 amino acids long. Trimming at V came to 5 bases and at J to 4 bases, leaving 8 bases not matched to a gene. Germline CDR1 is GTSNPN and CDR2 is SVGIG (reference sequence).

The CDR3 nucleotides are TGTGCCAGCAGAATAACAGGGGATAAAGATACGCAGTATTTT. This encodes CASRITGDKDTQYF. The chain uses TRBV6-5 and TRBJ2-3; 7 bases map to TRBD1. CDR1 is MNHEY and CDR2 is SVGAGI in the germline V gene. This CDR3 spans 14 amino acids. V shed 6 bases and J 5 bases; nucleotides not matched to a gene: 8.

The chain recombines TRBV5-6 with TRBJ2-3; D remains ambiguous. Trimming left V 0 bases short and J 6 bases short, with 8 bases between. The germline gives CDR1 SGHDT, CDR2 YYEEEE. The CDR3 runs 13 residues. In DNA form, the CDR3 reads TGTGCCAGCAGCTTGGTACGGGTTGATACGCAGTATTTT. Amino acids: CASSLVRVDTQYF.

This chain joins TRBV28 and TRBJ1-5; 8 nucleotides match TRBD1. CDR1 is MDHEN, CDR2 SYDVKM, per germline. The CDR3 has 13 amino acids. Trimming cost V 4 bases and J 7 bases; bases outside gene matches: 3. The CDR3 bases are TGTGCCAGCAGTTGGACAGGGAGACAGCCCCAGCATTTT. Translated: CASSWTGRQPQHF. The full variable domain, with the rest looked up from reference TRBV28 and TRBJ1-5, is DVKVTQSSRYLVKRTGEKVFLECVQDMDHENMFWYRQDPGLGLRLIYFSYDVKMKEKGDIPEGYSVSREKKERFSLILESASTNQTSMYLCASSWTGRQPQHFGDGTRLSIL.

The V and J genes are TRBV27 and TRBJ2-3, with D uncertain. Germline lookup yields CDR1 MNHEY and CDR2 SMNVEV (reference sequence). With 1 base removed from V and 2 bases from J, the gap between germline ends came to 10 bases. This CDR3 region has 15 residues. CDR3 sequence: CASSLFGDLTDTQYF. The CDR3 nucleotides read TGTGCCAGCAGTTTATTCGGAGATCTCACAGATACGCAGTATTTT.

The genes are TRBV9 and TRBJ1-1; the D gene is possibly TRBD1 (5 bases). Germline-derived CDR1 and CDR2 are SGDLS and YYNGEE. The CDR3 is made up of 16 amino acids. Trimming stripped 3 bases from V and 0 bases from J, with 15 bases between. This CDR3 is CASSGEGLPMNTEAFF. CDR3 nucleotide sequence: TGTGCCAGCAGCGGGGAGGGGCTCCCTATGAACACTGAAGCTTTCTTT. The full variable domain, with the rest looked up from reference TRBV9 and TRBJ1-1, is DSGVTQTPKHLITATGQRVTLRCSPRSGDLSVYWYQQSLDQGLQFLIQYYNGEERAKGNILERFSAQQFPDLHSELNLSSLELGDSALYFCASSGEGLPMNTEAFFGQGTRLTVV.